A single sample gave rise to the 4 T cell receptor beta chains below, sequenced in a study of OX40 agonist ivuxolimab in advanced cancers. The library was obtained by the immunoSEQ multiplex PCR assay. In TCRdb, the immuneACCESS table is reduced to in-frame sequences with V and J assigned. These tables do not hold every clone; where another copy was compared, an unresolved V gene accounts for under half, and the others remain unexplained. This sample has about 89,000 clones in its table, and roughly 91% of those were observed once. More than 0.6% of the sample rests with the top ten. The sample in question was CD4+ or CD8+ T cells sorted from blood, obtained in a trial of the OX40 agonist ivuxolimab. The source of these receptors is an adult with an advanced solid tumor such as melanoma, head and neck, liver or kidney cancer.

V and J are TRBV7-4 and TRBJ2-7, with D possibly TRBD2 on 6 matching bases. The CDR3 runs 13 residues. The V gene lost 5 bases and the J gene lost 4 bases, with 12 bases spanning the gap. Germline assignment: CDR1 SGHVT and CDR2 SQSDAQ. The CDR3 spells CASSEKEGYEQYF. For the CDR3, the DNA is TGTGCCAGCAGCGAGAAGGAGGGGTACGAGCAGTACTTC.

The chain links TRBV2 to TRBJ1-5; 10 bases align to TRBD1. CDR3 length: 13 residues. Trimming at V came to 11 bases and at J to 6 bases, leaving 7 bases not matched to a gene. The germline CDR1 and CDR2 sequences are SNHLY and FYNNEI. DNA for the CDR3: TGTGCCGGCGACAGGGGGCAGGGTCAGCCCCAGCATTTT. Its translation: CAGDRGQGQPQHF.

The chain carries TRBV6-1 and TRBJ1-5; D is ambiguous. Looked up from germline, CDR1 is MNHNS and CDR2 is SASEGT. CDR3 length: 13 amino acids. V dropped 9 bases and J dropped 4 bases, with 13 bases sitting between them. The chain's CDR3 is CASRLVGNQPQHF. The CDR3 DNA follows: TGTGCCAGTCGGCTTGTTGGGAATCAGCCCCAGCATTTT.

The chain combines TRBV5-1 with TRBJ2-3; 14 bases agree with TRBD2. Germline V lookup: CDR1 SGHRS, CDR2 YFSETQ. V lost 4 bases, J lost 4 bases, and 11 bases stayed unmatched. The length of the CDR3 is 18 residues. The CDR3 sequence: CASSPTLGLAGVPDTQYF. The CDR3 DNA follows: TGCGCCAGCAGCCCAACCCTGGGACTAGCGGGAGTCCCAGATACGCAGTATTTT.